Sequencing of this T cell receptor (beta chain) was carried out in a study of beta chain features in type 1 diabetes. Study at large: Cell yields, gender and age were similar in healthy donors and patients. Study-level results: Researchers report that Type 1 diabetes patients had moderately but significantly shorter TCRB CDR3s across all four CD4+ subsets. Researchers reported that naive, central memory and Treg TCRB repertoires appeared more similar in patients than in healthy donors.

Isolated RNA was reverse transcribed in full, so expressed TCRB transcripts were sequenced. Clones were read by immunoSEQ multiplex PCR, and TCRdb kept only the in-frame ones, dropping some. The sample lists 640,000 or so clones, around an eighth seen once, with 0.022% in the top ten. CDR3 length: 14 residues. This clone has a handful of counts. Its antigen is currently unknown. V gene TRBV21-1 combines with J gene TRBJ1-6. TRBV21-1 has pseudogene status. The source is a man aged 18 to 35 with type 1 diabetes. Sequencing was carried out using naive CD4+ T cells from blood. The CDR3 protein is CASSPTPGYSPLHF. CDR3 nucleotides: TGTGCCAGCAGCCCCACTCCGGGATATTCACCCCTCCACTTT.